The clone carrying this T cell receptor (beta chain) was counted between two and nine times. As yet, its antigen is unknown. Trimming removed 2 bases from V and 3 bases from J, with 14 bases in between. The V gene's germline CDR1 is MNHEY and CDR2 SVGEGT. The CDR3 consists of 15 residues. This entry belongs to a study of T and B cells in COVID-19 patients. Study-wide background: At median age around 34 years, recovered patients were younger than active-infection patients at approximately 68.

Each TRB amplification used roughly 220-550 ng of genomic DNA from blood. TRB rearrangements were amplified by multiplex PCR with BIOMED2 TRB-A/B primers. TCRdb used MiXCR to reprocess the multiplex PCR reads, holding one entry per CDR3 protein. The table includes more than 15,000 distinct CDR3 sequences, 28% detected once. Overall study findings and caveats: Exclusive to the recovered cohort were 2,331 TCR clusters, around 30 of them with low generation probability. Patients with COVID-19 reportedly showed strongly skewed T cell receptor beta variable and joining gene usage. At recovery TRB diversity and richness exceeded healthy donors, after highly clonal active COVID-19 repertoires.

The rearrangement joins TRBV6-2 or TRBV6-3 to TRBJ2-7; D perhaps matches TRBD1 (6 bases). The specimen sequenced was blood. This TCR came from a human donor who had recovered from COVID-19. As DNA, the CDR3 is TGTGCCAGCAGTTACGTCACAGGGTCCCTCTACGAGCAGTACTTC. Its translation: CASSYVTGSLYEQYF.